This entry is about one T cell receptor (beta chain). What antigen it recognizes has not been identified. No base quality values were provided; no much bigger clone lies one nucleotide off. Clipping removes 2 bases from V and 7 bases from J, with 4 as the unmatched junction base count. Its CDR3 holds 14 amino acids, cysteine through phenylalanine. Only the CDR3 DNA stays, 42 bases, in frame from base 1. CDR1 and CDR2 (SGHRS, YFSETQ) derive from the germline V gene. The immunoSEQ Assay, a bias-controlled multiplex PCR, was used to amplify TCRbeta CDR3 regions from genomic DNA. The authors' analysis ran thus. The number of nucleated cells in each sample was estimated from the amplification of reference gene primers within the assay. To quantify the absolute abundance of each unique TCRbeta CDR3 rearrangement, sequence reads were collapsed and filtered. Productive Simpson clonality was computed per sample as the square root of Simpson's diversity index over productive rearrangements. This is the immuneACCESS table as TCRdb keeps it, with only in-frame sequences that have V and J called. A part of the clones is gone; compared with another copy, unresolved V genes explain less than half, and the rest is unexplained. V and J calls plus clone size are reproduced from that table; the DNA served to infer D and trimming. For this sample the table gives some 200,000 clones, of which 80% to 90% were detected only once. The ten largest clones add up to about 4% of the sample.

The data were obtained in a study of blood T cell repertoires in COVID-19 (dated by TCRdb to the early 2020s). For the study in its entirety: The collaborator samples originated in the United States, Italy and Spain and spanned the acute and convalescent phases of COVID-19. The material from the prospective study consisted of cDNA or gDNA derived from T cells, B-cell-depleted T cells, or PBMCs. Subjects who had been exposed to COVID-19, were actively infected with it, or had recovered from it provided the deeply sampled blood TCRbeta repertoires that made up the dataset. A freely available public database, intended as a resource for researchers studying the immune response to SARS-CoV-2, is where the repertoires were released. Samples were obtained from the ongoing ImmuneRACE study (first 160 participants) and from 950 to 1,500 subjects provided by 6 global collaborators. A de-identified subject ID, COVID-19 status, age in years and sex were almost always included in the sample metadata. Where available, HLA class I and class II types were obtained from metadata supplied by the sample provider rather than from assay-based typing. What the work shows at the level of the full study, not this receptor alone: The amount of clinical and demographic metadata varied by source and participant and was provided uncurated.

In the prospective study, participants were roughly 18 to 100 years old, resided in under 30 geographic areas of the United States, and were enrolled through a virtual design. To assign participants to cohorts, the prospective study relied on clinical history that participants themselves reported in a screening survey and a study questionnaire. In the prospective study, mobile phlebotomists collected whole blood, serum and a nasopharyngeal or oropharyngeal swab from each participant. Participants in the prospective study had the option to provide additional blood draws and questionnaires over a roughly 2-month period. Before DNA extraction, prospective study blood samples were shipped either frozen or at room temperature.

The rearrangement joined TRBV5-1 to TRBJ1-2; the junction holds 11 bases that match TRBD1. Sequencing was carried out using PBMCs or T cells enriched from blood (not recorded which). This receptor was identified in a woman between 35 and 50 years old with acute COVID-19. The nucleotide sequence is given as TGCGCCAGCAGCTTCGGACAGGGGGCTCCTGGCTACACCTTC. This yields the protein CASSFGQGAPGYTF.